The 2 T cell receptor beta chains in this list originate from one sample, sequenced in a study of blood T cell repertoires in COVID-19. The method was immunoSEQ multiplex PCR; TCRdb's version includes in-frame clones alone and lacks a portion of them. The sample holds about 120,000 clones, approximately 87% seen once. The sample comprised peripheral blood. Receptors were obtained from a woman in her 50s with acute or convalescent COVID-19.

V is TRBV5-6 and J is TRBJ2-2, with 8 bases fitting TRBD2. J was trimmed by 4 bases and V by 4 bases; bases with no gene match: 9. There are 16 residues in the CDR3. Germline loops: CDR1 SGHDT, CDR2 YYEEEE. CDR3 coding DNA: TGTGCCAGCAGCATGAGTGGCCGGGGGGGCACCGGGGAGCTGTTTTTT. Translated: CASSMSGRGGTGELFF.

The CDR3 protein is CASSGGFYEQYF. Here the CDR3 DNA reads TGTGCCAGCAGTGGCGGGTTCTACGAGCAGTACTTC. The V gene is TRBV2, the J gene TRBJ2-7, with TRBD2 as a possible D gene (5 bases). This CDR3 is 12 amino acids long. Trimming removed 4 bases at V and 3 bases at J, with 7 bases between. Germline lookup yields CDR1 SNHLY and CDR2 FYNNEI.